A selection of T cell receptor beta chains follows, all from one sample in a study of T cells in Graves' hyperthyroidism and ophthalmopathy. TCRdb processed the multiplex PCR reads anew with MiXCR; each CDR3 protein has one entry. The sample consists of some 300,000 distinct CDR3 sequences, around 19% of them appearing once. Sequencing was carried out using blood. These receptors originate from a man aged 50 or older with Graves' ophthalmopathy. CDR3s include the opening cysteine and the closing phenylalanine or tryptophan. The order of the fields is J gene, V gene, clone size, CDR3 protein. The listing skips clone size in some rows; elsewhere it reads once, few, many or a size class.

TRBJ1-1 TRBV12-3/TRBV12-4 many CASSLGVRGTEAFF
TRBJ1-4 TRBV11-2 many CASSLDGAGNEKLFF
TRBJ2-1 TRBV28 many CASSLSGGLAGVSEQFF
TRBJ1-6 TRBV5-4 few CASSLGTPADNSPLHF
TRBJ1-4 TRBV28 few CASTTGGGLNEKLFF
TRBJ2-2 TRBV11-2 many CASSSTGDRAGELFF
TRBJ1-2 TRBV6-2/TRBV6-3 few CASSYVPNWGYTF
TRBJ2-5 TRBV28 many CASSPDRVQETQYF
TRBJ2-7 TRBV30 . CAWSVQLGRQTYEQYF
TRBJ1-1 TRBV5-1 . CASSFGDRGMNTEAFF
TRBJ1-1 TRBV5-1 . CASRAGTGGEGGTEAFF
TRBJ2-7 TRBV6-5 . CASSSTSDSYEQYF
TRBJ2-2 TRBV2 many CASSPGQGGTGELFF
TRBJ2-7 TRBV6-1 . CASSELVEQYF
TRBJ2-3 TRBV4-1 few CASSQVFSGRETDTQYF
TRBJ2-1 TRBV28 many CASRGEVRGYNEQFF
TRBJ1-1 TRBV10-2 . CASRDSAFTEAFF
TRBJ2-1 TRBV5-8 few CASSLRQGNYNEQFF
TRBJ1-2 TRBV5-1 . CASSLSAYGYTF
TRBJ2-1 TRBV5-1 many CASSLGLAGGPGNEQFF
TRBJ1-2 TRBV29-1 few CSGDPGQGANYGYTF
TRBJ2-7 TRBV11-2 many CASSFSPGEQYF
TRBJ2-7 TRBV29-1 . CSVVGRWYEQYF
TRBJ2-1 TRBV11-2 . CASSGRSAGAGPYNEQFF
TRBJ1-1 TRBV29-1 many CSVSTEYNTEAFF
TRBJ2-1 TRBV7-3 few CASSPRPIPALNEQFF
TRBJ2-1 TRBV20-1 . CSARGLAGGLSDEQFF
TRBJ2-5 TRBV19 once CASSGRDRASETQYF
TRBJ2-7 TRBV13 many CASSSRDRGYEQYF
TRBJ1-1 TRBV19 . CASPPARTGGKGAFF
TRBJ1-2 TRBV4-1 few CASSQDSGWSGDYGYTF
TRBJ2-7 TRBV6-1 few CASSRQAYYEQYF
TRBJ1-5 TRBV9 many CASSVSPGQPQHF
TRBJ2-7 TRBV20-1 many CSATGQGFYEQYF
TRBJ2-3 TRBV12-3/TRBV12-4 few CASSLGRVSTDTQYF
TRBJ1-2 TRBV5-1 . CASSPGQSGGYTF
TRBJ2-5 TRBV20-1 few CSGKLAGETQYF
TRBJ1-2 TRBV5-1 . CASSSMEGGNYGYTF
TRBJ2-1 TRBV20-1 . CSATDRGAYNEQFF
TRBJ1-5 TRBV7-8 many CASSHLNQPQHF
TRBJ1-2 TRBV7-9 many CASSLGQAGDGYTF
TRBJ1-5 TRBV30 few CAWSGQPQHF
TRBJ2-1 TRBV6-2/TRBV6-3 many CASSYVKRGVSSYNEQFF
TRBJ2-5 TRBV20-1 . CSASRGRVGETQYF
TRBJ1-3 TRBV5-6 . CASSDGVTYEQYFGPDTIYF
TRBJ2-1 TRBV5-8 once CASSILGLAGGRGDEQFF
TRBJ2-2 TRBV10-3 few CAISDPDSYTGELFF
TRBJ1-5 TRBV11-3 few CASSAGTGNNQPQHF
TRBJ2-5 TRBV7-9 many CASSPKRRVGETQYF
TRBJ2-3 TRBV24-1 . CATSDLGQPSDTQYF
TRBJ2-1 TRBV20-1 . CSASPSLYNEQFF
TRBJ1-2 TRBV12-3/TRBV12-4 once CASSSQGYGHTF